This passage covers 16 T cell receptor beta chains from one sample sequenced in a study of technical replicates of blood from a handful of donors. Sequenced by immunoSEQ multiplex PCR; TCRdb stores in-frame clones only, minus some. The sample lists about 75,000 clones; around 97% were seen once. Sequencing input: T cells isolated from PBMCs. The receptors stem from a human donor in good health.

The chain uses TRBV5-6 and TRBJ1-4; TRBD1 agrees at 7 bases. The junction had 1 base not matched to a gene; V was cut back by 4 bases and J by 1 base. CDR1 and CDR2 (germline): SGHDT, YYEEEE. CDR3 size: 14 residues. Here the CDR3 reads CASSHRGTNEKLFF. The CDR3 DNA reads as TGTGCCAGCAGCCACAGGGGAACTAATGAAAAACTGTTTTTT.

This chain connects TRBV25-1 to TRBJ2-2, with D unclear. Trimming left V 5 bases short and J 1 base short, with 8 bases between. Germline V gives CDR1 MGHDK, CDR2 SYGVNS. This CDR3 is 14 amino acids long. The CDR3 here is CASSLYGNTGELFF. The CDR3 nucleotides are TGTGCCAGCAGTTTATACGGGAACACCGGGGAGCTGTTTTTT.

The genes are TRBV19 and TRBJ1-5; D may be TRBD1 (5 bases). Germline loops: CDR1 LNHDA, CDR2 SQIVND (reference sequence). V was cut by 4 bases and J by 3 bases, with 22 bases left in between. The CDR3 totals 18 residues. In DNA form, the CDR3 reads TGTGCCAGTAGTACCCCAGAAGGGGTCGGTACCCACAATCAGCCCCAGCATTTT. The encoded protein is CASSTPEGVGTHNQPQHF. Based on the CDR3 plus reference TRBV19 and TRBJ1-5, the full variable domain is DGGITQSPKYLFRKEGQNVTLSCEQNLNHDAMYWYRQDPGQGLRLIYYSQIVNDFQKGDIAEGYSVSREKKESFPLTVTSAQKNPTAFYLCASSTPEGVGTHNQPQHFGDGTRLSIL.

J is TRBJ2-7 and V is TRBV4-2, with TRBD2 matching 7 bases. Trimming cost V 2 bases and J 0 bases; bases outside gene matches: 1. The CDR3 has 14 residues. Germline assignment: CDR1 LGHNA and CDR2 YNFKEQ. This CDR3 is CASSQRGDSYEQYF. DNA of the CDR3: TGTGCCAGCAGCCAACGGGGGGACTCCTACGAGCAGTACTTC.

The chain recombines TRBV6-1 with TRBJ2-1; D might be TRBD1 (5 bases). Per germline, CDR1 MNHNS and CDR2 SASEGT. The CDR3 has 14 amino acids. V lost 0 bases and J 2 bases, leaving 5 bases between the germline ends. The CDR3 region is CASSEAGPYNEQFF. As DNA, the CDR3 is TGTGCCAGCAGTGAAGCGGGGCCCTACAATGAGCAGTTCTTC.

CDR3 DNA sequence: TGTGCCAGCAGCCCCTCGCAGGGCCCTCAGCCCCAGCATTTT. Its protein product is CASSPSQGPQPQHF. The rearrangement uses TRBV7-2 and TRBJ1-5; perhaps TRBD1 as D (5 bases). The ends were cut back, 5 bases at V and 6 bases at J, with 14 bases in the middle. Germline V gene data show CDR1 as SGHTA and CDR2 as FQGNSA. CDR3 length: 14 amino acids. Filled out from reference TRBV7-2 and TRBJ1-5, the complete variable domain reads GAGVSQSPSNKVTEKGKDVELRCDPISGHTALYWYRQSLGQGLEFLIYFQGNSAPDKSGLPSDRFSAERTGGSVSTLTIQRTQQEDSAVYLCASSPSQGPQPQHFGDGTRLSIL.

The chain recombines TRBV29-1 with TRBJ2-7, with D possibly matching TRBD2 (5 bases). V gave up 6 bases and J gave up 1 base, with 13 bases separating them. Germline lookup yields CDR1 SQVTM and CDR2 ANQGSEA. The CDR3 sequence is 13 residues long. CDR3 sequence (DNA): TGCAGCGTCCCCGGACTCTATTCCTACGAGCAGTACTTC. It specifies CSVPGLYSYEQYF.

The chain joins TRBV4-1 to TRBJ2-5; 13 bases are a match to TRBD2. V shed 2 bases, J shed 4 bases, and the junction held 7 bases outside the gene matches. The germline CDR1 and CDR2 sequences are MGHRA and YSYEKL. The CDR3 runs 17 residues. The CDR3 nucleotides are TGCGCCAGCAGCCAACTCTCGGGACTAGCGGGACCAGAGACCCAGTACTTC. This sequence encodes CASSQLSGLAGPETQYF.

The chain combines TRBV30 with TRBJ2-1, with TRBD2 matching 11 bases. The CDR3 loop spans 14 amino acids. J gave up 10 bases and V 3 bases, and 8 bases lay outside the gene matches. Germline CDR1 reads GTSNPN; CDR2 reads SVGIG (reference sequence). The CDR3 spells CAWSGTSGPTEQFF. The CDR3 DNA follows: TGTGCCTGGAGCGGGACTAGCGGACCTACCGAGCAGTTCTTC.

The rearrangement links TRBV10-2 to TRBJ1-1; D perhaps matches TRBD1 (5 bases). This CDR3 spans 15 amino acids. Germline CDR1 is WSHSY and CDR2 is SAAADI. V shed 0 bases and J shed 3 bases, with 11 bases lying between them. In DNA, the CDR3 is TGCGCCAGCAGTGAGTCGGGGGAGGTGCACACTGAAGCTTTCTTT. It specifies CASSESGEVHTEAFF.

The CDR3 reads CASRAFRGTGELFF. The CDR3 DNA reads as TGTGCCAGCAGGGCTTTTCGGGGCACCGGGGAGCTGTTTTTT. The V gene is TRBV5-8, the J gene TRBJ2-2; tentative D call: TRBD2 (5 bases). Trimming took off 5 bases at V and 4 bases at J, with 12 bases between the two ends. Germline lookup yields CDR1 SGHTS and CDR2 YDEGEE. This CDR3 is built from 14 residues.

The V call is TRBV5-1, the J call TRBJ2-1, with 11 bases aligning to TRBD2. Germline CDR1 and CDR2: SGHRS and YFSETQ. With 0 bases clipped from V and 6 bases from J, the junction kept 8 bases outside the gene matches. This CDR3 contains 17 residues. CDR3 protein: CASSLVELAGVSNEQFF. CDR3 DNA sequence: TGCGCCAGCAGCTTGGTCGAACTAGCGGGAGTAAGCAATGAGCAGTTCTTC.

The chain couples TRBV9 to TRBJ2-3; 8 bases line up with TRBD1. Germline lookup yields CDR1 SGDLS and CDR2 YYNGEE. Trimming removed 4 bases from V and 0 bases from J; junction bases left unmatched: 7. The CDR3 is 16 amino acids. Written as DNA, the CDR3 is TGTGCCAGCAGCACTCGGACAGGGCACAGCACAGATACGCAGTATTTT. Protein product: CASSTRTGHSTDTQYF.

This clone has a single count. This sequence joins TRBV7-9 and TRBJ1-5, with D unresolved. The CDR3 is 13 residues long. The germline gives CDR1 SEHNR, CDR2 FQNEAQ (reference sequence). Trimming removed 2 bases from V and 6 bases from J, with 8 bases in between. The CDR3 DNA is TGTGCCAGCAGCTTAAATTCGGGTCAGCCCCAGCATTTT. Its protein is CASSLNSGQPQHF.

V usage is TRBV12-5 and J usage is TRBJ2-1; D may be TRBD2 (6 bases). Germline-derived CDR1 and CDR2 are LGHNT and FRNRAP. V was trimmed by 3 bases and J by 4 bases, leaving 13 bases between them. The CDR3 loop spans 15 amino acids. CDR3 region: CASGFGSGSYNEQFF. The CDR3 region has the DNA TGTGCTAGTGGTTTCGGTAGCGGCTCTTACAATGAGCAGTTCTTC.

V and J are TRBV7-2 and TRBJ2-5, with D unclear. Between the trimmed V and J ends, which lost 2 bases and 1 base, there was a span of 5 bases. Germline CDR1 is SGHTA and CDR2 is FQGNSA. This CDR3 is 13 amino acids long. CDR3 coding DNA: TGTGCCAGCAGCTTAAGCCTCCAAGAGACCCAGTACTTC. Translating gives CASSLSLQETQYF.